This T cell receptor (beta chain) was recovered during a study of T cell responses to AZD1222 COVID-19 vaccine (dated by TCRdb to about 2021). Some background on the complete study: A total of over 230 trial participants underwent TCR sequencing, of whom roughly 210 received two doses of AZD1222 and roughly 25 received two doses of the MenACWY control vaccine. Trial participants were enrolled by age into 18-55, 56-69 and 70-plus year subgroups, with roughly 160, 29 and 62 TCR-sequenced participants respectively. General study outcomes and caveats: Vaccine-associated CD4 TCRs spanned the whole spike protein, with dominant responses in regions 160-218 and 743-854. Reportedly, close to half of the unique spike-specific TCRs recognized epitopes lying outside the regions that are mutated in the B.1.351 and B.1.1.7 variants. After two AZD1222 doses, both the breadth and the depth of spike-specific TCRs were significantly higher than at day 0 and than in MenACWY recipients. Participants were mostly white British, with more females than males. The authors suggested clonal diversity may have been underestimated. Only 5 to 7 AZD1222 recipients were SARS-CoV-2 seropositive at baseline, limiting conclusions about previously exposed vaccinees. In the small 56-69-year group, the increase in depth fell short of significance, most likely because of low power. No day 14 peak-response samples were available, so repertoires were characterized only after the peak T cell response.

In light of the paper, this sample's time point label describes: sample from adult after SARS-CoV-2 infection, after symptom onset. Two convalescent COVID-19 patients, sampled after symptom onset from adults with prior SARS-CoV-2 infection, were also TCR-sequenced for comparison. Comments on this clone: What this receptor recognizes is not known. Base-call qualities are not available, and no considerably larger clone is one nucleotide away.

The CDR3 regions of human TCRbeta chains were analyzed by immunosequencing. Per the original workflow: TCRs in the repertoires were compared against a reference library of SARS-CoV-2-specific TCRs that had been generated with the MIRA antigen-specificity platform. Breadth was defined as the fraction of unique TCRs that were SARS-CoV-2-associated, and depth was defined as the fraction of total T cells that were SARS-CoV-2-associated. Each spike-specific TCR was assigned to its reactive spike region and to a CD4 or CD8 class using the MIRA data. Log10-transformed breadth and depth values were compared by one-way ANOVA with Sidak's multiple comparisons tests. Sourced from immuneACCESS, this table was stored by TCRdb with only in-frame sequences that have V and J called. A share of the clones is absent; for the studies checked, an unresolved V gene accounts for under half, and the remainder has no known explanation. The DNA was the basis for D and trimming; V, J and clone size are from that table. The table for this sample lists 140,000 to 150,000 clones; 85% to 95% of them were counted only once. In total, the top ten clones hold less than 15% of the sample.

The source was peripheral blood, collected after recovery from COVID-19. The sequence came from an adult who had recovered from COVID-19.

The CDR3 reads as follows: CSVEGGEGTEAFF. The DNA sequence is given as TGCAGCGTTGAAGGTGGTGAGGGGACTGAAGCTTTCTTT. The sequence is built from TRBV29-1 and TRBJ1-1, and possibly TRBD1, on 5 matching bases. The trim is 1 base for V and 5 bases for J, with a gap of 11 bases between the germline ends. For CDR1 and CDR2, the germline V gene lists SQVTM and ANQGSEA. Counted from cysteine to phenylalanine, this CDR3 has 13 amino acids. Only the CDR3 region is kept as DNA, spanning 39 bases read in frame from base 1.